The rows below give T cell receptor beta chains drawn from one sample of a study of OX40 agonist ivuxolimab in advanced cancers. The protocol was immunoSEQ multiplex PCR, while the TCRdb copy is restricted to in-frame clones and leaves out a portion. Of about 81,000 clones in the sample, more than 80% were seen once. Sequencing was performed on CD4+ or CD8+ T cells sorted from blood, taken in a trial of the OX40 agonist ivuxolimab. These receptors originate from an adult with an advanced solid tumor such as melanoma, head and neck, liver or kidney cancer. CDR3s include the opening cysteine and the closing phenylalanine or tryptophan. D genes are given only for firm matches. A clone size is listed for some rows: how often the clone was seen (once, few, many), or a class if it is expanded.

V gene,clone size,D gene,J gene,CDR3 protein,CDR3 DNA
TRBV5-1,.,.,TRBJ2-3,CASRVSGPDTQYF,TGCGCCAGCAGGGTATCGGGGCCAGATACGCAGTATTTT
TRBV18,.,TRBD1,TRBJ1-1,CASSLIGGSTFF,TGTGCCAGCTCACTAATAGGGGGCTCAACTTTCTTT
TRBV7-2,.,.,TRBJ1-2,CASSLGSRRSYGYTF,TGTGCCAGCAGCTTAGGTTCCAGGCGGAGCTATGGCTACACCTTC
TRBV4-1,once,.,TRBJ2-1,CASRSLFRSYNEQFF,TGCGCCAGCAGATCCCTCTTTCGCTCCTACAATGAGCAGTTCTTC
TRBV5-6,once,.,TRBJ2-5,CASSRPGARETQYF,TGTGCCAGCAGCCGCCCAGGGGCGAGGGAGACCCAGTACTTC
TRBV5-8,.,TRBD1,TRBJ1-2,CASSGGTGGLGYTF,TGTGCCAGCAGCGGGGGGACAGGGGGCTTAGGCTACACCTTC
TRBV19,.,TRBD1,TRBJ2-7,CASSIPDRGSYEQYF,TGTGCCAGTAGTATACCGGACAGGGGGTCCTACGAGCAGTACTTC
TRBV30,.,TRBD1,TRBJ2-5,CAWSLTGDETQYF,TGTGCCTGGAGTCTTACAGGGGACGAGACCCAGTACTTC
TRBV5-1,.,.,TRBJ2-3,CASSLRPGADTDTQYF,TGCGCCAGCAGCTTGAGACCGGGGGCAGACACAGATACGCAGTATTTT
TRBV7-8,.,TRBD1,TRBJ1-2,CASSSIGQGRGYTF,TGTGCCAGCAGCTCAATAGGACAGGGTAGGGGCTACACCTTC
TRBV7-9,.,TRBD1,TRBJ1-2,CASSSLKDRGNYGYTF,TGTGCCAGCAGCTCCCTTAAAGACAGGGGCAACTATGGCTACACCTTC
TRBV2,.,.,TRBJ2-7,CASSLTGARFSYEQYF,TGTGCCAGCAGCCTAACGGGGGCGCGATTCTCCTACGAGCAGTACTTC
TRBV7-3,.,TRBD2,TRBJ2-3,CASSLRGTSGGAKDTQYF,TGTGCCAGCAGCTTACGCGGGACTAGCGGGGGGGCGAAAGATACGCAGTATTTT
TRBV19,.,TRBD1,TRBJ1-5,CASSRTGSNQPQHF,TGTGCCAGTAGTAGGACAGGAAGCAATCAGCCCCAGCATTTT
TRBV9,.,.,TRBJ2-3,CASSVEGGVTTDTQYF,TGTGCCAGCAGCGTAGAAGGTGGGGTGACCACAGATACGCAGTATTTT
TRBV2,.,TRBD1,TRBJ1-1,CASSGRGQGDTEAFF,TGTGCCAGCAGTGGTAGGGGACAGGGGGACACTGAAGCTTTCTTT
TRBV18,.,.,TRBJ2-5,CASSSPGRFQETQYF,TGTGCCAGCTCATCCCCGGGACGATTCCAAGAGACCCAGTACTTC
TRBV21-1,.,.,TRBJ2-2,CASSKPPTGPGELFF,TGTGCCAGCAGCAAACCCCCGACAGGGCCCGGGGAGCTGTTTTTT
TRBV7-9,.,.,TRBJ1-1,CASSSTGLNTEAFF,TGTGCCAGCAGCTCAACAGGATTGAACACTGAAGCTTTCTTT
TRBV7-2,.,TRBD1,TRBJ1-4,CASSFRQGLNEKLFF,TGTGCCAGCAGCTTCAGACAGGGTCTTAATGAAAAACTGTTTTTT
TRBV11-3,.,.,TRBJ2-3,CASSLAPVSTQYF,TGTGCCAGCAGCTTAGCCCCCGTGAGTACGCAGTATTTT
TRBV12-2,.,.,TRBJ1-6,CASRLAQITPYGPLHF,TGTGCAAGTCGCTTAGCCCAGATCACACCATACGGACCCCTCCACTTT
TRBV20-1,.,.,TRBJ1-1,CRPGGARAFF,TGCCGCCCCGGGGGGGCACGGGCTTTCTTT
TRBV19,.,TRBD1,TRBJ1-1,CASKRDRGGLNTEAFF,TGTGCCAGTAAGAGAGACAGGGGGGGTCTGAACACTGAAGCTTTCTTT
TRBV7-7,.,TRBD2,TRBJ2-2,CASSKGLAMNTGELFF,TGTGCTAGCAGCAAGGGACTAGCCATGAACACCGGGGAGCTGTTTTTT
TRBV30,.,.,TRBJ2-3,CAWSVQGSTDTQYF,TGTGCCTGGAGTGTACAGGGTAGCACAGATACGCAGTATTTT
TRBV11-3,.,.,TRBJ2-2,CASSFLPGSGELFF,TGTGCCAGCAGCTTTCTTCCGGGGTCCGGGGAGCTGTTTTTT
TRBV5-4,few,.,TRBJ1-1,CASSRSLWENTEAFF,TGTGCCAGCAGCCGGTCCTTGTGGGAGAACACTGAAGCTTTCTTT
TRBV7-3,.,.,TRBJ2-5,CASSLTREETQYF,TGTGCCAGCAGCTTAACCAGGGAAGAGACCCAGTACTTC
TRBV7-3,.,TRBD2,TRBJ2-2,CASSPRLAGGPSGTGELFF,TGTGCCAGCAGCCCCCGACTAGCGGGAGGACCCTCGGGCACCGGGGAGCTGTTTTTT
TRBV27,.,.,TRBJ2-7,CASSLSGQGLSYEQYF,TGTGCCAGCAGTTTATCCGGGCAGGGTCTCTCCTACGAGCAGTACTTC
TRBV27,.,TRBD1,TRBJ2-7,CASSPRGTGGYEQYF,TGTGCCAGCAGTCCCCGAGGGACAGGGGGATACGAGCAGTACTTC
TRBV25-1,once,TRBD1,TRBJ2-7,CASSTPTGIYEQYF,TGTGCCAGCAGTACCCCGACAGGGATCTACGAGCAGTACTTC
TRBV12-2,few,.,TRBJ2-3,CASRFPTDLADTQYF,TGTGCAAGTCGCTTCCCGACGGATCTAGCAGATACGCAGTATTTT
TRBV19,.,.,TRBJ2-5,CASRSVGQETQYF,TGTGCCAGTAGATCTGTAGGGCAAGAGACCCAGTACTTC
TRBV5-1,.,.,TRBJ1-3,CASSLGPTGTSGNTIYF,TGCGCCAGCAGCTTGGGCCCCACAGGGACTTCGGGAAACACCATATATTTT
TRBV5-1,.,.,TRBJ2-1,CASSVGGGGDEQFF,TGCGCCAGCAGCGTGGGAGGGGGCGGTGATGAGCAGTTCTTC
TRBV5-1,.,TRBD1,TRBJ2-7,CASSLVRTGLDEQYF,TGCGCCAGCAGCTTGGTTCGGACAGGGTTGGACGAGCAGTACTTC
TRBV7-9,.,.,TRBJ1-5,CASSLDLTVNQPQHF,TGTGCCAGCAGCTTAGACCTGACAGTCAATCAGCCCCAGCATTTT
TRBV5-1,.,TRBD1,TRBJ2-1,CASSLAPLGQGNNEQFF,TGCGCCAGCAGCTTGGCCCCATTGGGACAGGGGAACAATGAGCAGTTCTTC